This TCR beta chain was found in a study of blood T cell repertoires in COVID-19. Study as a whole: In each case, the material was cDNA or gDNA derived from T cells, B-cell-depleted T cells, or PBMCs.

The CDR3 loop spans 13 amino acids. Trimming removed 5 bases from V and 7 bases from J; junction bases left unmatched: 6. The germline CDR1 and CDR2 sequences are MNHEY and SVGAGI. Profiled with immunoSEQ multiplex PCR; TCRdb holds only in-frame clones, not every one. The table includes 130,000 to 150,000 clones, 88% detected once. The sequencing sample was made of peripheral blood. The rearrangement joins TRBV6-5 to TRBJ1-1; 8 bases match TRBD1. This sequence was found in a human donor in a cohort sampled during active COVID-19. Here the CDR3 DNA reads TGTGCCAGCAGTCAGAGGACAGGGTTTGAAGCTTTCTTT. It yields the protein CASSQRTGFEAFF.